This entry features one T cell receptor (beta chain) sequence. Its antigen is currently not known. Per-base quality was not reported, and no clone a single base away is much larger than it. The library relied on the immunoSEQ multiplex PCR assay. A mixture of 60 forward primers for TCR Vbeta segments and 13 reverse primers for TCR Jbeta segments was used in the multiplex PCR. The CDR3 region of rearranged TCR beta genes was amplified from genomic DNA by a multiplex PCR assay. The amplified TCR beta libraries were sequenced on the Illumina HiSeq System as 87-base-pair reads. The authors' pipeline ran thus. Across the roughly 670 repertoires, a later analysis counted approximately 75 million unique TCR beta chains, roughly 11 million of which were shared by at least two donors. To remove PCR and sequencing errors, raw reads were error-corrected and collapsed into unique sequences using a nearest-neighbor algorithm that merged closely related sequences. V, D and J gene segments were assigned by aligning CDR3 sequences to IMGT reference sequences. Each retained sequence needed at least a six-nucleotide match to both a V gene segment and a J gene segment. A rearrangement was called productive if the CDR3 had no stop codons and remained in frame with V and J, and every other rearrangement was called non-productive. CDR3 was defined according to IMGT convention as the region running from the second conserved V-encoded cysteine to the conserved J-encoded phenylalanine. In an earlier analysis of more than 550 of the donors, sequences lacking an unambiguous match to a single V gene segment were excluded. An earlier analysis of some 610 of the donors called V segments functional above 56.7% productive rearrangements and segregating when the between-donor standard deviation exceeded 5%. To diagnose cytomegalovirus status from the catalog of TCR beta chain sequences, a statistical classification framework was built. A later analysis assigned V and J genes by comparing TCR nucleotide sequences with IMGT/GENE-DB human TR gene sequences. In a later analysis, CDR3 sequences and most-parsimonious VDJ recombination scenarios were assigned using the TCRdist pipeline. In a later analysis, each TCR beta chain was defined by its CDR3 amino acid sequence together with its V-gene family, and reads without a unique V-gene family were excluded. To address suspected cross-contamination and a sequencing artifact, a later analysis removed 550 to 750 highly shared, low-generation-probability nucleotide sequences. In a later analysis, a clonal expansion index for each public chain was calculated from normalized within-repertoire ranks of inferred template counts. A later analysis computed generation probabilities with a VDJ recombination model fitted to out-of-frame rearrangements, and checked the results against IGoR. A later analysis scored TCR-TCR, TCR-HLA and TCR-CMV co-occurrence with hypergeometric tests, applying a repertoire-size bias correction to TCR pairs. To estimate false discovery rates, a later analysis permuted the HLA or CMV assignments 20 times. In a later analysis, co-occurring TCRs were grouped using DBSCAN, and TCRdist sequence similarity was added for clustering within HLA-allele-positive subsets. Co-occurrence clustering excluded repertoires with fewer than 30,000 or more than 120,000 public chains, plus five with anomalous nucleotide sharing. TCRdb took this table from immuneACCESS and kept in-frame rearrangements with V and J called. Such tables lack part of the clones; where checked against another copy, unresolved V genes explain under half of the gap, and the rest is unexplained. V and J calls and clone size are given by that table; D and trimming were obtained from the DNA. The table for this sample lists more than 85,000 clones; approximately 70% of them were counted only once. The ten largest make up roughly 5.9% of the sample.

The data derive from a study of cytomegalovirus exposure and HLA in healthy donors (dated by TCRdb to the late 2010s). Study-level background: According to an earlier analysis of around 600 of the donors, about 179 million T cells yielded some 110 million unique TCR beta sequences and around 280 Gb of sequence data. In a later analysis, previously published TCR beta repertoires from fewer than 750 donors were re-analyzed and high-resolution HLA genotyping was added so that TCR occurrence patterns could be studied. Genome-wide SNP genotypes for about 65% of the roughly 670 donors were used in a later genetic analysis, which treated that subset as a discovery cohort. Roughly five DR-DQ haplotypes were handled as single units for association and clustering because linkage in the cohort was strong. The study aimed to test whether cataloging public T cell receptors could reveal signatures of past pathogen exposure. In addition to the first cohort of roughly 670 subjects, a separate validation cohort of 130 or so different subjects was used. Among the roughly 390 genotyped donors, 75% to 90% belonged to the genetic ancestry cluster associated with self-reported Caucasian donors. Across under 500 genotyped donors of the cohort, an average of roughly 230,000 unique TCR beta nucleotide sequences per donor were sequenced, and roughly a sixth of those sequences were non-productive. In the later analysis, no new phenotypic data were used to find candidate immune exposures; instead, reliance was placed on TCR beta sequences and their occurrence across donors. All discovery cohort repertoires had been generated using a single sequencing platform. Donor age, sex, ethnicity and CMV serostatus were compiled together with the repertoire data. Roughly 300 gigabases of sequencing data and around 88 million unique TCR sequences made up an early release that covered around 640 HLA-typed donors. The study profiled the T cell repertoires of hundreds of subjects by immunosequencing and related them to cytomegalovirus serostatus. To predict cytomegalovirus infection status, the study combined high-throughput TCR immunosequencing, statistical association of individual TCRs with disease status, and machine learning. An earlier analysis of 587 of the donors applied high-throughput TCR beta sequencing to assess whether each TCR beta V gene segment acted as functional or pseudogenic. Both class I and class II loci were covered by HLA typing, at four-digit resolution. Typing coverage varied by locus: about 629-640 donors for A, B, C, DRB1 and DQB1; approximately 500 for DQA1; about 600 for DPA1; 450 to 480 for DPB1. Results the study describes overall, beyond this receptor: Because HLA typing was missing for some donors at each locus, association tests included only the typed subset. Specific HLA alleles were associated with 15,000 to 20,000 TCR beta sequences at a false discovery rate of 0.05 in a later analysis. Presence/absence analyses assumed roughly uniform sequencing depth across donors, an assumption that may not hold. Compared with the 666-donor mean, donors in an Asian-associated ancestry cluster had fewer N-insertions in productive TCRs, according to a later genetic analysis. Strong co-occurrence of HLA alleles, especially DR and DQ, made assigning TCR associations to individual alleles difficult. An earlier analysis of approximately 530 of the donors showed that most TCR beta V segments appeared in productive rearrangements either about 87% or about 30% of the time, which broadly matched IMGT annotations. Cytomegalovirus status was reported to be diagnosed by the classifier with high specificity and sensitivity in both the original and validation cohorts. A total of 150 or so TCR beta chains were listed by the study as associated with cytomegalovirus. Across donors, most TCR sequences were observed very rarely, whereas some public TCRs were present in many individuals. Because the 87-base-pair reads could not distinguish some IMGT-functional V segments, including TRBV6-2 and TRBV6-3, those segments were excluded. A cluster of highly shared sequence variants was judged likely to represent a technical artifact of the sequencing pipeline. In a later analysis, the rate of TCR association differed among HLA loci, with DRB1 alleles having the most associated TCRs and HLA-C alleles having the fewest. A later analysis reported that several top co-occurrence clusters appeared linked to parvovirus B19, influenza, CMV and Epstein-Barr virus. According to the authors, the approach could potentially be generalized to other disease states and immunological phenotypes. A further reported finding was that TCR beta sequences accurately predicted the HLA-A and HLA-B alleles for most subjects in the first cohort. A later analysis found that most CMV-associated TCR beta chains appeared HLA-restricted, with HLA associations seemingly driven largely by CMV exposure. In a later analysis, HLA-associated TCR beta chains were found to be more clonally expanded and to have lower generation probabilities than equally common non-associated chains. Linkage disequilibrium might explain the correlated functional status among segregating V segments, but an unknown experimental factor could not be ruled out. An association between a missense DCLRE1C variant and V-gene and J-gene trimming of TCR beta chains was found in a later genetic analysis and replicated in an independent cohort. A few of the identified cytomegalovirus-associated TCR beta chains were confirmed in vitro to be specific for cytomegalovirus antigens. For the cohort, immune exposure information was limited to CMV serostatus. Because counts were too low, roughly 18 rarely observed V segments, including chromosome 9 orphons, were left out of the earlier analysis of roughly 600 of the donors. This cohort had only TCR beta chains sequenced, and the lack of alpha or paired-chain data limited which features could be detected.

The cohort comprised some 680 healthy bone marrow donors. All cohort members were sampled while nominally healthy, although unrecorded immune exposures were likely present. The donor was CMV seropositive and was included in the group of 289 seropositive cohort members. A peripheral blood sample was provided by each donor, and peripheral blood mononuclear cells were used for TCR beta sequencing. The Qiagen DNeasy Blood Extraction Kit was used to extract genomic DNA from the blood cell samples. CDR1 and CDR2 (ENHRY, SYGVKD) derive from the germline V gene. The CDR3 runs 14 residues from the cysteine to the phenylalanine. Here the CDR3 DNA is all that survives: 42 bases in frame from base 1. Trimmed from V: 10 bases; trimmed from J: 5 bases; junction bases lacking a gene match: 12.

Recombination connected TRBV10-3 to TRBJ2-5; 8 bases in the middle match TRBD1. The sequence came from an older woman in good health and CMV-seropositive. The sample comprised PBMCs. The CDR3 protein sequence reads: CATTTTGVGETQYF. The sequenced DNA is TGTGCCACTACTACGACAGGGGTTGGCGAGACCCAGTACTTC.